This T cell receptor beta chain was found in a study of blood T cell repertoires in COVID-19. Overall study context: Donors in the United States, Italy and Spain gave samples during acute or convalescent COVID-19. PBMCs, B-cell-depleted T cells, or T cells were the source of the cDNA or gDNA that made up the material.

This clone was counted only a few times. The CDR3 covers 13 residues. Germline CDR1 reads SEHNR; CDR2 reads FQNEAQ (reference sequence). V shed 2 bases and J shed 7 bases, with 11 bases lying between them. Source study methods: Reference gene primer amplification yielded estimated nucleated cell counts. Assay used: immunoSEQ multiplex PCR; TCRdb lists only in-frame clones, some missing. V and J calls and clone size are copied from that table; D and trimming were computed from the DNA. Of about 270,000 clones listed, about 88% were seen once; the top ten hold roughly 4%. The clonotype originates from a man in his 60s who had recovered from COVID-19. Sequences were obtained from peripheral blood. The chain uses TRBV7-9 and TRBJ1-2; D is possibly TRBD1 (6 bases). DNA of the CDR3: TGTGCCAGCAGCTTAAACAGGGAAGCTGGCTACACCTTC. Amino acid sequence: CASSLNREAGYTF.